This T cell receptor (beta chain) was identified during a study of T-cell reconstitution after alpha-beta-depleted transplantation in children. Points from the study as a whole: By one year post-transplant, T-cell counts and diversity largely arose from T cells that were newly produced.

Using unique molecular identifiers, the investigators prepared the TCRbeta library. MiXCR was run by TCRdb on the PCR reads, yielding one entry per CDR3 protein. The sample contains 500,000 to 600,000 distinct CDR3 sequences, 20% to 30% of which appear only once. Turning to this clonotype: Its specificity is not known.

Trimming took 1 base from V and 5 from J, leaving 8 bases between them. Germline CDR1 reads LNHNV; CDR2 reads YYDKDF (reference sequence). The CDR3 totals 13 residues. This sample comprised PBMCs, obtained before TCRalphabeta/CD19-depleted stem cell transplant. V gene TRBV15 combines with J gene TRBJ2-5, with no clear D. This TCR was sampled from a boy in the first two years of life with Wiskott-Aldrich syndrome, due to receive a stem cell transplant. CDR3 sequence (DNA): TGTGCCACCAGCAGAGGCAGTTCGGAGACCCAGTACTTC. Its protein product is CATSRGSSETQYF.